This is a list of T cell receptor beta chains from one sample in a study of cytomegalovirus exposure and HLA in healthy donors. The protocol was immunoSEQ multiplex PCR, while the TCRdb copy is restricted to in-frame clones and leaves out a portion. Of around 130,000 clones in the sample, around 85% were seen once. The sequenced sample consisted of PBMCs. The source is a boy aged 5-17 years in good health and CMV-seronegative. Both conserved end residues are part of each CDR3. Each record gives: J gene, V gene, clone size, D gene, CDR3 protein, CDR3 DNA. A D gene is named only where the DNA matches it firmly. Size values are once, few and many counts, or a class for expanded clones, and some rows have none.

TRBJ2-2 | TRBV7-9 | NA | TRBD2 | CASSPRTRTTGELFF | TGTGCCAGCAGCCCGAGGACTAGAACCACCGGGGAGCTGTTTTTT
TRBJ1-2 | TRBV5-1 | NA | TRBD1 | CASSADRGVFYGYTF | TGCGCCAGCAGCGCGGACAGGGGGGTGTTCTATGGCTACACCTTC
TRBJ1-5 | TRBV6-6 | NA | NA | CASTQSNQPQHF | TGTGCCAGCACCCAAAGCAATCAGCCCCAGCATTTT
TRBJ1-2 | TRBV18 | NA | NA | CAIIQALPAGDYGYTF | TGTGCCATCATTCAGGCGCTCCCGGCCGGTGACTATGGCTACACCTTC
TRBJ1-2 | TRBV19 | NA | NA | CASSKQGPSAGYTF | TGTGCCAGTAGTAAACAGGGACCCTCCGCAGGCTACACCTTC
TRBJ1-1 | TRBV2 | NA | NA | CASRTTGGWNTEAFF | TGTGCCAGCAGAACGACGGGGGGGTGGAACACTGAAGCTTTCTTT
TRBJ1-4 | TRBV30 | many | TRBD1 | CAWSSGQGNEKLFF | TGTGCCTGGAGTTCGGGACAGGGTAATGAAAAACTGTTTTTT
TRBJ2-7 | TRBV5-6 | once | TRBD1 | CASRLQGANEQYF | TGTGCCAGCAGACTACAGGGGGCGAACGAGCAGTACTTC
TRBJ1-1 | TRBV9 | NA | NA | CASSVGGSTEAFF | TGTGCCAGCAGCGTAGGTGGGAGCACTGAAGCTTTCTTT
TRBJ2-5 | TRBV6-5 | NA | NA | CAPPSQDIQETQYF | TGTGCCCCCCCCTCTCAGGACATCCAAGAGACCCAGTACTTC
TRBJ1-3 | TRBV4-2 | NA | NA | CASSQDLAGVTNTIYF | TGTGCCAGCAGCCAAGATCTAGCAGGGGTTACGAACACCATATATTTT
TRBJ2-1 | TRBV5-6 | NA | TRBD1 | CASSPRGQSYNEQFF | TGTGCCAGCAGCCCTAGGGGACAGTCCTACAATGAGCAGTTCTTC
TRBJ2-2 | TRBV4-3 | NA | NA | CASSYRPRDFNTGELFF | TGCGCCAGCAGCTACCGCCCCCGGGACTTTAACACCGGGGAGCTGTTTTTT
TRBJ2-4 | TRBV5-4 | NA | NA | CASSGAGIKNIQYF | TGTGCCAGCAGCGGGGCGGGAATAAAAAACATTCAGTACTTC
TRBJ2-5 | TRBV7-7 | NA | NA | CASSLAQGGETQYF | TGTGCCAGCAGCTTGGCGCAGGGAGGAGAGACCCAGTACTTC
TRBJ1-1 | TRBV6-6 | NA | TRBD1 | CASSYLGQGAGEAFF | TGTGCCAGCAGTTACCTGGGACAGGGGGCTGGTGAAGCTTTCTTT
TRBJ1-3 | TRBV5-4 | NA | NA | CASSLAPGSGNTIYF | TGTGCCAGCAGCTTGGCCCCAGGCTCTGGAAACACCATATATTTT
TRBJ1-5 | TRBV12-5 | NA | NA | CASGRTGKEGNQPQHF | TGTGCTAGTGGTAGAACAGGGAAAGAAGGCAATCAGCCCCAGCATTTT
TRBJ2-5 | TRBV30 | NA | NA | CAWGEITVIAETQYF | TGTGCCTGGGGGGAGATCACAGTTATTGCAGAGACCCAGTACTTC
TRBJ1-2 | TRBV7-2 | NA | NA | CASSSSLQGGYGYTF | TGTGCCAGCAGCTCTAGTTTACAGGGTGGCTATGGCTACACCTTC
TRBJ2-5 | TRBV4-1 | NA | TRBD2 | CASSPLVTSGILKDF | TGCGCCAGCAGCCCCCTTGTGACTAGCGGGATACTTAAAGACTTC
TRBJ2-1 | TRBV7-9 | NA | NA | CASSLEGIGNEQFF | TGTGCCAGCAGCTTAGAGGGGATTGGCAATGAGCAGTTCTTC
TRBJ2-6 | TRBV7-6 | NA | TRBD2 | CASSLGLAGAGANVLTF | TGTGCCAGCAGCCTGGGACTAGCGGGAGCTGGGGCCAACGTCCTGACTTTC
TRBJ2-2 | TRBV4-1 | NA | NA | CASSQVQDSTGELFF | TGCGCCAGCAGCCAGGTCCAGGACTCTACCGGGGAGCTGTTTTTT